This is a list of T cell receptor beta chains from one sample in a study of T cell responses to AZD1222 COVID-19 vaccine. This table comes from immunoSEQ multiplex PCR, and its TCRdb copy is limited to in-frame clones, with some not included. The table lists roughly 250,000 clones, just over 90% of them singletons. The sample here was peripheral blood, taken on day 0 of AZD1222 vaccination. These receptors were collected from an adult in good health. Each CDR3 is given with its conserved first and last residue. The D gene is left open where the match is weak. Clone size is given for some rows only: seen once, a few or many times, or a class if the clone is expanded.

TRBD1	once	TRBJ2-2	TRBV7-6	CASAGTGANTGELFF	TGTGCCAGCGCCGGGACAGGGGCGAACACCGGGGAGCTGTTTTTT
-	-	TRBJ2-3	TRBV2	CASRTQRRDTQYF	TGTGCCAGCAGGACTCAGAGGCGGGATACGCAGTATTTT
-	-	TRBJ2-5	TRBV6-5	CASSSSRGETQYF	TGTGCCAGCAGTAGTTCTAGAGGAGAGACCCAGTACTTC
TRBD1	-	TRBJ2-7	TRBV6-1	CASSEPGQGGKWEYF	TGTGCCAGCAGTGAACCGGGACAGGGCGGCAAATGGGAGTACTTC
TRBD1	-	TRBJ1-4	TRBV5-1	CASSSGQGEEKLFF	TGCGCCAGCAGCTCCGGACAGGGGGAAGAAAAACTGTTTTTT
-	-	TRBJ1-2	TRBV28	CASSLLRGAGGYTF	TGTGCCAGCAGTTTGCTGCGGGGAGCTGGGGGCTACACCTTC
-	-	TRBJ2-1	TRBV3-1/TRBV3-2	CASGAAYNEQFF	TGTGCCAGCGGAGCAGCGTACAATGAGCAGTTCTTC
-	-	TRBJ1-4	TRBV19	CASSIDTWRKLFF	TGTGCCAGTAGTATAGATACGTGGCGAAAACTGTTTTTT
TRBD1	-	TRBJ2-1	TRBV5-6	CASSVDRGTTRNEQFF	TGTGCCAGCAGCGTGGACAGGGGGACGACTCGCAATGAGCAGTTCTTC
TRBD1	-	TRBJ1-5	TRBV18	CASSPMTGSDQPQHF	TGTGCCAGCTCACCAATGACAGGGAGTGACCAGCCCCAGCATTTT
-	once	TRBJ1-4	TRBV28	CASSFGGEEKLFF	TGTGCCAGCAGTTTTGGGGGAGAGGAAAAACTGTTTTTT
-	-	TRBJ2-2	TRBV5-1	CASSSGTPNTGELFF	TGCGCCAGCAGCTCCGGGACACCGAACACCGGGGAGCTGTTTTTT
-	-	TRBJ1-4	TRBV10-3	CAISDDGSSFGKLFF	TGTGCCATCTCGGATGATGGCAGCTCTTTCGGAAAACTGTTTTTT
TRBD1	-	TRBJ1-1	TRBV10-3	CAIRTGTVTEAFF	TGTGCCATCAGGACAGGGACTGTTACTGAAGCTTTCTTT
-	many	TRBJ1-5	TRBV5-5	CASSFDWNQPQHF	TGTGCCAGCAGCTTTGATTGGAATCAGCCCCAGCATTTT
-	-	TRBJ1-6	TRBV10-3	CAISETAASSYNSPLHF	TGTGCCATCAGTGAGACAGCCGCTAGCTCCTATAATTCACCCCTCCACTTT
TRBD2	-	TRBJ2-2	TRBV6-2/TRBV6-3	CASSYTTSGSSGELFF	TGTGCCAGCAGTTACACGACTAGCGGGAGTAGCGGGGAGCTGTTTTTT
-	-	TRBJ2-7	TRBV6-5	CASSYTSGRSSYEQYF	TGTGCCAGCAGTTACACCTCTGGTAGAAGCTCCTACGAGCAGTACTTC
-	-	TRBJ2-2	TRBV5-6	CASSLVPQVYTGELFF	TGTGCCAGCAGCTTGGTTCCCCAGGTTTACACCGGGGAGCTGTTTTTT
-	-	TRBJ1-2	TRBV28	CASSLGMWYGYTF	TGTGCCAGCAGCCTCGGGATGTGGTATGGCTACACCTTC
TRBD1	-	TRBJ2-7	TRBV12-3/TRBV12-4	CASSFTTGSEQYF	TGTGCCAGCAGTTTCACGACAGGGTCCGAGCAGTACTTC
-	-	TRBJ1-3	TRBV7-9	CASSPRGEGFGNTIYF	TGTGCCAGCAGCCCCCGAGGGGAGGGATTCGGAAACACCATATATTTT
-	-	TRBJ1-6	TRBV28	CASSPTNNSPLHF	TGTGCCAGCAGTCCTACCAATAATTCACCCCTCCACTTT
-	-	TRBJ2-7	TRBV7-2	CASSSGPSYEQYF	TGTGCCAGCAGCTCAGGACCTTCCTACGAGCAGTACTTC
TRBD2	-	TRBJ2-1	TRBV9	CASSAEISISGGQDNEQFF	TGTGCCAGCAGCGCTGAGATAAGTATTAGCGGGGGGCAGGACAATGAGCAGTTCTTC
TRBD2	-	TRBJ2-5	TRBV2	CASSGTSETQYF	TGTGCCAGCAGCGGGACTAGCGAGACCCAGTACTTC
TRBD2	-	TRBJ2-5	TRBV19	CATGTSGIVETQYF	TGTGCCACAGGGACTAGCGGGATCGTCGAGACCCAGTACTTC
TRBD1	once	TRBJ2-7	TRBV5-1	CASSSDRASGEQYF	TGCGCCAGCAGCTCGGACAGGGCCTCCGGGGAGCAGTACTTC
TRBD1	-	TRBJ2-1	TRBV2	CASRATGGLTYNEQFF	TGTGCCAGCAGAGCAACAGGGGGCTTAACCTACAATGAGCAGTTCTTC
TRBD1	-	TRBJ2-7	TRBV7-2	CASSLAQSRTGYTYEQYF	TGTGCCAGCAGCTTAGCGCAATCCCGGACAGGGTATACCTACGAGCAGTACTTC
-	-	TRBJ2-3	TRBV20-1	CSGTSTDTQYF	TGCAGTGGCACTAGCACAGATACGCAGTATTTT
-	-	TRBJ1-5	TRBV28	CASSYPGRRNQPQHF	TGTGCCAGCAGTTACCCTGGACGGAGGAATCAGCCCCAGCATTTT
-	once	TRBJ2-1	TRBV19	CATVERGAGNEQFF	TGTGCCACCGTGGAGAGGGGGGCAGGCAATGAGCAGTTCTTC
TRBD2	-	TRBJ2-7	TRBV9	CASSTGLGLYEQYF	TGTGCCAGCAGCACTGGACTAGGTCTCTACGAGCAGTACTTC
TRBD1	-	TRBJ2-5	TRBV5-1	CASSPTGQGAGETQYF	TGCGCCAGCAGTCCCACGGGACAGGGGGCTGGGGAGACCCAGTACTTC
-	-	TRBJ1-1	TRBV7-9	CASSLVQGTEAFF	TGTGCCAGCAGCTTAGTCCAGGGGACTGAAGCTTTCTTT
-	once	TRBJ2-5	TRBV12-3/TRBV12-4	CASSRGQWETQYF	TGTGCCAGCAGCCGAGGACAGTGGGAGACCCAGTACTTC
TRBD2	-	TRBJ2-2	TRBV7-8	CASRFGLAGGNTGELFF	TGTGCCAGCAGATTTGGACTAGCGGGGGGGAACACCGGGGAGCTGTTTTTT
TRBD1	-	TRBJ2-7	TRBV2	CASRRTGESYEQYF	TGTGCCAGCAGAAGGACAGGGGAGTCCTACGAGCAGTACTTC
TRBD1	-	TRBJ2-7	TRBV12-3/TRBV12-4	CASRGQVSYEQYF	TGTGCCAGCCGGGGACAGGTCTCCTACGAGCAGTACTTC
TRBD2	few	TRBJ2-7	TRBV5-4	CASSLGLAGESYEQYF	TGTGCCAGCAGCTTGGGGCTAGCGGGAGAATCCTACGAGCAGTACTTC
TRBD1	-	TRBJ2-7	TRBV6-5	CASSPWDSPYEQYF	TGTGCCAGCAGTCCCTGGGACAGCCCCTACGAGCAGTACTTC
-	-	TRBJ1-1	TRBV1	CTSSQDNKVRRKGVPCSTEAFF	TGCACCAGCAGCCAAGATAATAAGGTAAGGAGGAAAGGAGTTCCCTGTAGCACTGAAGCTTTCTTT
-	-	TRBJ2-1	TRBV19	CASSPPPGSSYNEQFF	TGTGCCAGTAGTCCCCCCCCCGGGAGCTCCTACAATGAGCAGTTCTTC
-	-	TRBJ1-1	TRBV19	CASSMRQNTEAFF	TGTGCCAGTAGTATGAGACAGAACACTGAAGCTTTCTTT
-	-	TRBJ1-2	TRBV28	CASILRGNYGYTF	TGTGCCAGCATCCTAAGAGGCAACTATGGCTACACCTTC
TRBD2	-	TRBJ2-1	TRBV28	CASSTTSGGSAREQFF	TGTGCCAGCTCTACCACTAGCGGGGGTTCCGCACGCGAGCAGTTCTTC
-	-	TRBJ2-2	TRBV7-9	CASSLPAGELFF	TGTGCCAGCAGCCTTCCGGCCGGGGAGCTGTTTTTT
-	-	TRBJ1-6	TRBV7-2	CASSRNGTPDHHF	TGTGCCAGCAGTCGAAACGGGACCCCGGACCATCATTTT
-	-	TRBJ1-1	TRBV9	CASGTAERPMNTEAFF	TGTGCCAGCGGTACAGCAGAACGCCCCATGAACACTGAAGCTTTCTTT
-	-	TRBJ1-5	TRBV3-1/TRBV3-2	CASSQGGAPAQHF	TGTGCCAGCAGCCAAGGGGGGGCCCCGGCCCAGCATTTT
-	once	TRBJ2-7	TRBV11-2	CASSSNRARHEQYF	TGTGCCAGCAGCTCAAACAGGGCTCGCCACGAGCAGTACTTC
TRBD1	-	TRBJ2-1	TRBV7-2	CASSPRDRFNEQFF	TGTGCCAGCAGCCCGCGGGACAGGTTCAATGAGCAGTTCTTC